This TCR beta chain was recovered during a study of shared clonotypes between healthy human individuals. All donors were healthy HIV-negative adults lacking recent acute infections or vaccinations. The method was immunoSEQ multiplex PCR; TCRdb's version includes in-frame clones alone and lacks a portion of them. The repertoire holds some 2,000,000 clones, with roughly 95% as singletons. This sequence was found in a man younger than 30 in good health. The sample comprised naive CD4+ T cells sorted from blood. Subset given: CD45RA+ positively selected.

The DNA of the CDR3 is TGCGCCAGCAGCTTGACGACTCACACTGAAGCTTTCTTT. It codes for CASSLTTHTEAFF. The chain employs TRBV5-1 and TRBJ1-1; D is ambiguous. This CDR3 has 13 amino acids. V lost 1 base to trimming and J lost 3 bases, with 7 bases between them. The germline V gene encodes CDR1 SGHRS and CDR2 YFSETQ.